This paragraph covers one T cell receptor (beta chain) sequence. Sequencing used immunoSEQ multiplex PCR; TCRdb keeps in-frame clones, though not all of them. The table shows 40,000 to 50,000 clones, with over 75% occurring only once. The data originate from a study of blood T cell repertoires in COVID-19. Study-level background: Samples representing acute and convalescent COVID-19 were sourced from the United States, Italy and Spain.

Germline V lookup: CDR1 LNHDA, CDR2 SQIVND (reference sequence). The CDR3 has 17 amino acids. V lost 0 bases and J lost 6; bases outside the gene matches: 6. The rearrangement uses TRBV19 and TRBJ2-1, with TRBD2 matching 12 bases. Input material: peripheral blood. The origin of this receptor is a young man with active or convalescent COVID-19. The CDR3 DNA sequence: TGTGCCAGTAGTATAGATAGATCTAGCGGGAGGGGCAATGAGCAGTTCTTC. Translated: CASSIDRSSGRGNEQFF.